This TCR beta chain was documented in a study of T-cell reconstitution after alpha-beta-depleted transplantation in children (dated by TCRdb to the mid-2010s). Some background on the complete study: Using TCR repertoire profiling, the study quantitatively followed how T-cell immune reconstitution unfolded in children after TCRalphabeta/CD19-depleted allogeneic hematopoietic cell transplantation.

Trimming takes 7 bases from V and 10 bases from J, and the germline ends sit 20 bases apart. Based on the germline V gene, the CDR1 and CDR2 sequences are SQVTM and ANQGSEA. Taken from cysteine to phenylalanine, the CDR3 has 13 residues. Only CDR3 DNA remains: 39 bases, in frame from the first base. A remark on this clonotype: Its cognate antigen has yet to be identified. Nothing much larger sits one base from this clone, and base qualities are not available.

Libraries came from PCR. TCRdb names Illumina HiSeq 2500 as the instrument used. TCR libraries were prepared with molecular barcoding, using unique molecular identifiers to normalize TCRbeta repertoire quantification. The public reads were run again by TCRdb, first through fastp at Q25 and then through MiXCR, and only productive beta chains were kept. Rows are combined by CDR3 protein, so each entry shows the most common genes and DNA. The sample table contains about 610,000 distinct CDR3 sequences; only one count was recorded for 10% of them. The leading ten clones occupy less than 5% of the sample.

This TCR was sampled from a human donor who donated a stem cell graft to a child with acute myeloid leukemia. The sample in question was PBMCs from the stem cell graft donor, obtained from the stem cell graft. The V and J genes are TRBV29-1 and TRBJ2-1; 5 matching bases give a weak D call of TRBD2. The CDR3 reads as follows: CSGSPVAGGEQFF. The DNA sequence reads TGCAGCGGCAGCCCCGTGGCAGGAGGAGAGCAGTTCTTC.